These 6 T cell receptor beta chains originate from one sample sequenced in a study of siplizumab effects on memory and regulatory T cells. Using immunoSEQ multiplex PCR, the repertoire was profiled, and TCRdb retains in-frame clones only, with some absent. Among 100,000 to 120,000 clones listed, approximately 94% were seen once. The specimen sequenced was CD4+ T cells sorted from blood. The receptors originated from a human donor in good health.

The chain joins TRBV18 to TRBJ2-3, with D hard to call. Germline CDR1 KGHSH, CDR2 LQKENI. V was shortened by 1 base and J by 4 bases, with 12 bases between the two germline ends. This CDR3 has 15 amino acids. CDR3 region: CASSPLDSGSDTQYF. CDR3 bases: TGTGCCAGCTCACCACTAGATTCTGGTTCAGATACGCAGTATTTT.

This clone was seen a handful of times. V and J are TRBV18 and TRBJ1-1, with no clear D. V was shortened by 0 bases and J by 6 bases, with 8 bases between the two germline ends. There are 13 residues in the CDR3. Germline values: CDR1 KGHSH, CDR2 LQKENI. The CDR3 DNA reads TGTGCCAGCTCACCACCGTCGGTTGCTGAAGCTTTCTTT. As protein: CASSPPSVAEAFF.

The CDR3 nucleotides are TGCAGCGGATCGGAGGGGGTTAACGGGGAGCTGTTTTTT. This sequence encodes CSGSEGVNGELFF. The chain couples TRBV29-1 to TRBJ2-2, with D possibly being TRBD1 or TRBD2 (6 bases each). V gave up 7 bases and J gave up 7 bases, with 16 bases separating them. Germline V gives CDR1 SQVTM, CDR2 ANQGSEA. The CDR3 sequence is 13 residues long.

This clone has a single count. This rearrangement joins TRBV9 to TRBJ1-2; TRBD1 is a possible D gene (6 bases). The CDR3 runs to 15 residues. V was clipped by 1 base and J by 0 bases, with 10 bases between them. Germline CDR1 reads SGDLS; CDR2 reads YYNGEE. DNA for the CDR3: TGTGCCAGCAGCGTACAGGGACATACTAACTATGGCTACACCTTC. Its protein is CASSVQGHTNYGYTF.

The J gene is TRBJ2-3, the V gene TRBV5-1; D is unresolved. Between the trimmed V and J ends, which lost 6 bases and 0 bases, there was a span of 17 bases. The CDR3 is 16 amino acids. Germline V lookup: CDR1 SGHRS, CDR2 YFSETQ. As DNA, the CDR3 is TGCGCCAGCAATCCCGAGCCACCACTGAGCACAGATACGCAGTATTTT. Its protein is CASNPEPPLSTDTQYF.

The rearrangement uses TRBV7-9 and TRBJ1-1; 7 bases are shared with TRBD1. The CDR3 extends over 16 amino acids. The germline gives CDR1 SEHNR, CDR2 FQNEAQ (reference sequence). V lost 7 bases, J lost 4 bases, and 15 bases stayed unmatched. The CDR3 reads CASTGGGSSGSTEAFF. DNA for the CDR3: TGTGCCAGCACAGGAGGGGGCTCATCGGGGTCCACTGAAGCTTTCTTT.